The rows below give T cell receptor beta chains drawn from one sample of a study of blood T cell repertoires in COVID-19. Sequencing used immunoSEQ multiplex PCR; TCRdb keeps in-frame clones, though not all of them. The sample contains roughly 410,000 clones, over 75% of which appear only once. The sequenced sample was peripheral blood. Receptors were obtained from a woman aged 55-75 years with COVID-19, enrolled during active disease. The CDR3 runs from the conserved cysteine through the conserved F or W. The order of the fields is V gene, J gene, D gene, clone size, CDR3 DNA, CDR3 protein. The D gene is left open where the match is weak. Only some rows state a clone size, as once, few, many or a class for expanded clones.

>TRBV28|TRBJ1-1|.|.
TGTGCCAGCAGTTTATGGCGGAGCATGAACACTGAAGCTTTCTTT
CASSLWRSMNTEAFF
>TRBV10-2|TRBJ1-2|TRBD1|.
TGCGCCAGCAGTGAGGCCCGGGACAGCTATGGCTACACCTTC
CASSEARDSYGYTF
>TRBV5-6|TRBJ2-1|TRBD1|.
TGTGCCAGCAGCTTAAGACAGGGAACCTACAATGAGCAGTTCTTC
CASSLRQGTYNEQFF
>TRBV18|TRBJ1-1|.|.
TGTGCCAGCTCACCCCAGAAGGGGATGGGTCCCACTGAAGCTTTCTTT
CASSPQKGMGPTEAFF
>TRBV7-9|TRBJ2-2|.|few
TGTGCCAGCAGCTTAATCCGGGGTCCCACCGGGGAGCTGTTTTTT
CASSLIRGPTGELFF
>TRBV5-8|TRBJ1-1|TRBD1|.
TGTGCCAGCAGCTTTAGGGGGCGGAACACTGAAGCTTTCTTT
CASSFRGRNTEAFF
>TRBV3-1/TRBV3-2|TRBJ2-7|TRBD1|.
TGTGCCAGCAGCCAACGACAGGGTGTTGCCTACGAGCAGTACTTC
CASSQRQGVAYEQYF
>TRBV18|TRBJ2-7|.|.
TGTGCCAGCTCACTTCACAGGGACGACGAGCAGTACTTC
CASSLHRDDEQYF
>TRBV27|TRBJ1-2|TRBD1|.
TGTGCCAGCAGTCAGGGGGATGCGCTCTATGGCTACACCTTC
CASSQGDALYGYTF
>TRBV7-2|TRBJ2-5|TRBD1|.
TGTGCCAGCAGCCCTGGGACAGTCCAAGAGACCCAGTACTTC
CASSPGTVQETQYF
>TRBV20-1|TRBJ1-1|TRBD1|few
TGCAGTGCTAGTAACAGGGGCACTGAAGCTTTCTTT
CSASNRGTEAFF
>TRBV7-9|TRBJ1-1|TRBD1|.
TGTGCCAGCAGCTTAGGGGACAGGGGTATCACTGAAGCTTTCTTT
CASSLGDRGITEAFF
>TRBV6-1|TRBJ1-3|TRBD1|once
TGTGCCACCAGGGGGCAGGGGTTGTCTGGAAACACCATATATTTT
CATRGQGLSGNTIYF
>TRBV11-2|TRBJ1-3|.|few
TGTGCCAGCAGCTTATTCACCTACAGGGTGAGCTCTGGAAACACCATATATTTT
CASSLFTYRVSSGNTIYF
>TRBV5-1|TRBJ1-2|TRBD1|.
TGCGCCAGCAGCGATCCCGGGACAGGGGGTAGTGGCTACACCTTC
CASSDPGTGGSGYTF
>TRBV5-6|TRBJ1-1|TRBD1|.
TGTGCCAGCAGCGCTAGGGACAGGGGTTGGACTGAAGCTTTCTTT
CASSARDRGWTEAFF
>TRBV19|TRBJ2-7|.|.
TGTGCCAGTAGTATTGCTGGAGCCCCATACGAGCAGTACTTC
CASSIAGAPYEQYF
>TRBV5-1|TRBJ2-3|TRBD2|.
TGCGCCAGCAGCTTACTAGCGGGGGGGCCTGTCCCAGATACGCAGTATTTT
CASSLLAGGPVPDTQYF
>TRBV28|TRBJ1-2|.|.
TGTGCCAGCAGCCCCGGGGGCTATGGCTACACCTTC
CASSPGGYGYTF
>TRBV6-5|TRBJ2-1|TRBD2|.
TGTGCCAGCACCTCGGGGGGGGCGCAGTTCTTC
CASTSGGAQFF
>TRBV5-1|TRBJ2-3|TRBD1|.
TGCGCCAGCAGTAAGCCGGAGACAGGGTCCCTAGATACGCAGTATTTT
CASSKPETGSLDTQYF
>TRBV9|TRBJ2-3|.|few
TGTGCCAGCAGTACCGCCCCGACTGATCGGTCAGATACGCAGTATTTT
CASSTAPTDRSDTQYF
>TRBV2|TRBJ1-6|TRBD1|.
TGTGCCAGCATTTACAGGGGGCTAAATTCACCCCTCCACTTT
CASIYRGLNSPLHF
>TRBV6-5|TRBJ1-1|.|.
TGTGCCAGCCCCGTGAGGTTGGTGGGCACTGAAGCTTTCTTT
CASPVRLVGTEAFF
>TRBV19|TRBJ1-3|.|once
TGTGAACAGTCCTCTGGAAACACCATATATTTT
CEQSSGNTIYF
>TRBV21-1|TRBJ1-6|.|.
TGTGCCAGCAGCAAGGAGGACAGGCCCTTTACTAATTCACCCCTCCACTTT
CASSKEDRPFTNSPLHF
>TRBV4-1|TRBJ1-5|.|.
TGCGCCAGCAGCCAAAATGACAGATCTTATCAGCCCCAGCATTTT
CASSQNDRSYQPQHF
>TRBV19|TRBJ1-1|TRBD1|.
TGTGCCAGTAGAAAGGGGGCTGGGGACACTGAAGCTTTCTTT
CASRKGAGDTEAFF
>TRBV11-2|TRBJ2-2|TRBD1|.
TGTGCCAGCAGCCAAACCCTCGGGACAGTAAACACCGGGGAGCTGTTTTTT
CASSQTLGTVNTGELFF
>TRBV7-7|TRBJ2-5|.|.
TGTGCTAGCAGCCATGGACTAATCCCTCAAGAGACCCAGTACTTC
CASSHGLIPQETQYF
>TRBV4-2|TRBJ2-1|TRBD1|.
TGTGCCAGCAGCCATAGTGACAGGGGATTTGATGAGCAGTTCTTC
CASSHSDRGFDEQFF
>TRBV15|TRBJ2-6|TRBD1|.
TGTGCCACCAACCTAGTAAACAGGGGGCTTGGGGCCAACGTCCTGACTTTC
CATNLVNRGLGANVLTF
>TRBV7-3|TRBJ2-3|TRBD2|.
TGTGCCAGCAGTTCTAGCGGGGGGCGCACAGATACGCAGTATTTT
CASSSSGGRTDTQYF
>TRBV6-5|TRBJ2-7|TRBD1|.
TGTGCCAGCAGTTACGGGACAGGCTACGAGCAGTACTTC
CASSYGTGYEQYF
>TRBV3-1/TRBV3-2|TRBJ1-1|.|.
TGTGCCAGCAGCCAAGAGTCCGTTCTGAACACTGAAGCTTTCTTT
CASSQESVLNTEAFF
>TRBV7-3|TRBJ1-2|.|once
TGTGCCAGCAGCTTTGGCGGAGACTATGGCTACACCTTC
CASSFGGDYGYTF
>TRBV14|TRBJ2-7|TRBD2|.
TGTGCCAGCAGCCAAGGCCTCGGGAGGGAGCAGTACTTC
CASSQGLGREQYF
>TRBV27|TRBJ2-5|TRBD2|.
TGTGCCAGCAGTGTTGGCGGGGGGCGAGAGACCCAGTACTTC
CASSVGGGRETQYF
>TRBV5-1|TRBJ2-7|TRBD1|.
TGCGCCAGCAGCTTGGATAGGACAGGGTCGCAGTACTTC
CASSLDRTGSQYF
>TRBV6-4|TRBJ1-5|.|.
TGTGCCAGCAGTGCAGATTATAGCAATCAGCCCCAGCATTTT
CASSADYSNQPQHF
>TRBV24-1|TRBJ2-3|TRBD1|.
TGTGCCACCAGTGAAACCGGGACAGGGGATTTGGATACGCAGTATTTT
CATSETGTGDLDTQYF
>TRBV28|TRBJ1-5|.|.
TGTGCCAGCAGTTTAATACGCGGGATTAGCAATCAGCCCCAGCATTTT
CASSLIRGISNQPQHF
>TRBV2|TRBJ2-7|.|.
TGTGCCAGCAGGACGGGGCTGACTAGGGAGTCCTACGAGCAGTACTTC
CASRTGLTRESYEQYF
>TRBV2|TRBJ2-6|.|.
TGTGCCAGCAGTAGAGGATCTGGGGCCAACGTCCTGACTTTC
CASSRGSGANVLTF
>TRBV10-3|TRBJ1-5|.|.
TGTGCCATCTCAACCGGGGGAACTCAGCCCCAGCATTTT
CAISTGGTQPQHF
>TRBV5-1|TRBJ1-2|TRBD1|.
TGCGCCAGCAGCTTAACGACAGGGGCTTTCGCTGGCTACACCTTC
CASSLTTGAFAGYTF
>TRBV20-1|TRBJ1-1|.|.
TGCAGTGCCGGGATGAACACTGAAGCTTTCTTT
CSAGMNTEAFF
>TRBV4-1|TRBJ2-7|.|.
TGCGCCAGCAGCCAAGACCACAGGAAGAGTGCCGAGCAGTACTTC
CASSQDHRKSAEQYF